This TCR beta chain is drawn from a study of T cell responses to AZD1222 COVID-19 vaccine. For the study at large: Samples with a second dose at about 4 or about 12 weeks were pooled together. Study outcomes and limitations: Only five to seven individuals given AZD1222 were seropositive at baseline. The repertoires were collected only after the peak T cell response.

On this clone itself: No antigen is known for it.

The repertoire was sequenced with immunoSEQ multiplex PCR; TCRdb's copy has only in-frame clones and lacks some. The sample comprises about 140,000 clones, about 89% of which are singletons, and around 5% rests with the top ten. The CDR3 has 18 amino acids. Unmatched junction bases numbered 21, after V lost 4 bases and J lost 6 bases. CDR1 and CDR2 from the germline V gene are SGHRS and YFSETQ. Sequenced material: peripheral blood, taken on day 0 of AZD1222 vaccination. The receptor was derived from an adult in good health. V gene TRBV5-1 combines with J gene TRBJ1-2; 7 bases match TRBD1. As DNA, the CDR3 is TGCGCCAGCAGCCACAGCGAGGGACAGATCTCGAAGCACGATGGCTACACCTTC. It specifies CASSHSEGQISKHDGYTF.